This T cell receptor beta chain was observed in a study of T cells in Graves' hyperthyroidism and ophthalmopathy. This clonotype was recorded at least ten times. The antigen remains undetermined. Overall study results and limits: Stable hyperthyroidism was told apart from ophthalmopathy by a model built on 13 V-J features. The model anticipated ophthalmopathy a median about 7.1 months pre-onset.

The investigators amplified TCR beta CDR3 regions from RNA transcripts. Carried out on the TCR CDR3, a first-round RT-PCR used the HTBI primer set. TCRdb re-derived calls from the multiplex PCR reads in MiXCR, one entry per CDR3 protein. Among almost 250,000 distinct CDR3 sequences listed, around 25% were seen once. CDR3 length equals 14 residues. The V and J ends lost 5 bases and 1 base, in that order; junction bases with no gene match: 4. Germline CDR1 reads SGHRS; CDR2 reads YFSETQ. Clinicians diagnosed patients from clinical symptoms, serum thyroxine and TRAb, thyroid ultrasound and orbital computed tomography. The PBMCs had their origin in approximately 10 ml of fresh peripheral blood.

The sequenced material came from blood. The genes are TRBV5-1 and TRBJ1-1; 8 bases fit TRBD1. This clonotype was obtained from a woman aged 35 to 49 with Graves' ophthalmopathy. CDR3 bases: TGCGCCAGCAGACCGGACAGGGAGAACACTGAAGCTTTCTTT. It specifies CASRPDRENTEAFF. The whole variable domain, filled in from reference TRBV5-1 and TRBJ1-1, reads KAGVTQTPRYLIKTRGQQVTLSCSPISGHRSVSWYQQTPGQGLQFLFEYFSETQRNKGNFPGRFSGRQFSNSRSEMNVSTLELGDSALYLCASRPDRENTEAFFGQGTRLTVV.